This TCR beta chain was recovered during a study of blood T cell repertoires in COVID-19. Study summary: Sites in the United States, Italy and Spain provided acute and convalescent COVID-19 samples. From T cells, B-cell-depleted T cells, or PBMCs came the material, which was cDNA or gDNA.

In the original processing: By means of reference gene primer amplification, nucleated cell counts were estimated. Sequenced by immunoSEQ multiplex PCR; TCRdb stores in-frame clones only, minus some. V and J calls and clone size come straight from that table; D and trimming were deduced from the DNA. The sample lists approximately 120,000 clones, roughly three quarters occurring once. This sequence was found in an elderly man with acute or convalescent COVID-19. The specimen was peripheral blood.

The CDR3 is CASSAHPGGAPRANVLTF. DNA for the CDR3: TGTGCCAGTAGTGCCCACCCGGGGGGCGCCCCAAGAGCCAACGTCCTGACTTTC. The chain links TRBV19 to TRBJ2-6; a possible D gene is TRBD2 (7 bases). The germline V and J ends were trimmed by 5 bases and 7 bases, with 24 bases remaining between them. The CDR3 is made up of 18 amino acids. In germline, CDR1 is LNHDA, CDR2 SQIVND (reference sequence). Filled out from reference TRBV19 and TRBJ2-6, the complete variable domain reads DGGITQSPKYLFRKEGQNVTLSCEQNLNHDAMYWYRQDPGQGLRLIYYSQIVNDFQKGDIAEGYSVSREKKESFPLTVTSAQKNPTAFYLCASSAHPGGAPRANVLTFGAGSRLTVL.